The 21 T cell receptor beta chains below were found in one sample sequenced in a study of blood T cell repertoires in COVID-19. Method: immunoSEQ multiplex PCR; TCRdb's copy keeps in-frame clones and lacks some. The sample records 250,000 to 300,000 clones, more than 70% being singletons. The sequencing sample was made of peripheral blood. Receptors originate from an elderly man with acute or convalescent COVID-19.

This sequence joins TRBV5-4 and TRBJ1-1, with D tentatively TRBD1 (5 bases). Looked up from germline, CDR1 is SGHNT and CDR2 is YYREEE (reference sequence). V lost 4 bases and J lost 1, with 17 bases in between. This CDR3 has 16 residues. The CDR3 here is CASSVPRGTQNTEAFF. The CDR3 DNA follows: TGTGCCAGCAGCGTACCCCGGGGGACTCAGAACACTGAAGCTTTCTTT.

This chain joins TRBV2 and TRBJ1-1, with D unclear. This CDR3 has 11 amino acids. V was trimmed by 1 base and J by 11 bases, leaving 8 bases between them. Germline V lookup: CDR1 SNHLY, CDR2 FYNNEI. The CDR3 nucleotides are TGTGCCAGCAGTGAAGAGGGAGGCGCTTTCTTT. This codes for CASSEEGGAFF.

The table lists this clone with a few counts. The V call is TRBV18, the J call TRBJ1-6, with TRBD1 matching over 11 bases. Per germline, CDR1 KGHSH and CDR2 LQKENI. V gave up 3 bases and J gave up 7 bases; unmatched junction bases: 5. The CDR3 runs to 16 residues. CDR3 protein: CASSPAGQGVNSPLHF. The CDR3 DNA sequence: TGTGCCAGCTCACCGGCGGGACAGGGGGTGAATTCACCCCTCCACTTT.

The rearrangement uses TRBV5-8 and TRBJ2-3, with 9 bases matching TRBD2. Germline assignment: CDR1 SGHTS and CDR2 YDEGEE. The CDR3 has 16 residues. V shed 4 bases and J 3 bases; nucleotides not matched to a gene: 9. The CDR3, as DNA: TGTGCCAGCAGCCCGGGGGCGCTAGCGGGGACAGATACGCAGTATTTT. Its protein product is CASSPGALAGTDTQYF.

The chain recombines TRBV4-2 with TRBJ2-3, with 8 bases identical to TRBD2. There are 15 residues in the CDR3. CDR1 and CDR2 from the germline V gene are LGHNA and YNFKEQ. J gave up 2 bases and V 4 bases, and 5 bases lay outside the gene matches. The CDR3 bases are TGTGCCAGCAGCCTGACTAGCGAACACACAGATACGCAGTATTTT. Translation: CASSLTSEHTDTQYF.

The chain links TRBV14 to TRBJ1-5; TRBD1 might be the D (6 bases). V was cut by 1 base and J by 5 bases, with 9 bases left in between. CDR3 length: 14 amino acids. The V gene's germline CDR1 is SGHDN and CDR2 FVKESK. The CDR3 spells CASSQGGGDQPQHF. The CDR3 region has the DNA TGTGCCAGCAGCCAAGGAGGGGGGGATCAGCCCCAGCATTTT.

The chain is built from TRBV7-6 and TRBJ2-1; TRBD2 is a possible D gene (5 bases). The CDR3 is 15 amino acids. The V gene's germline CDR1 is SGHVS and CDR2 FNYEAQ. The V end was cut by 5 bases, the J end by 6 bases, with 17 bases between. CDR3 amino acids: CASSPQRQAGNEQFF. The DNA for the CDR3 is TGTGCCAGCAGCCCGCAGCGGCAGGCCGGCAATGAGCAGTTCTTC.

This clone was seen many times. J is TRBJ1-5 and V is TRBV27; 12 bases align to TRBD1. The CDR3 is 16 amino acids. Germline CDR1 MNHEY, CDR2 SMNVEV (reference sequence). The J segment lost 1 base and the V segment lost 8 bases, leaving 6 bases of the junction unmatched. In nucleotides, the CDR3 is TGTGCCAGCGGGACAGGGGGCTTCGTCAGCAATCAGCCCCAGCATTTT. It encodes CASGTGGFVSNQPQHF.

This chain uses TRBV11-3 with TRBJ2-2, with TRBD1 identical over 9 bases. Unmatched junction bases numbered 7, after V lost 5 bases and J lost 3 bases. CDR1 and CDR2 from the germline V gene are SGHNT and YENEEA. The length of the CDR3 is 16 residues. The DNA of the CDR3 is TGTGCCAGCAGCCACGGACAGGGGCCGGACACCGGGGAGCTGTTTTTT. It yields the protein CASSHGQGPDTGELFF.

J is TRBJ2-1 and V is TRBV19, with 15 nucleotides matching TRBD2. Germline V gives CDR1 LNHDA, CDR2 SQIVND (reference sequence). V gave up 3 bases and J gave up 6 bases; unmatched junction bases: 9. This CDR3 is built from 18 residues. CDR3 amino acids: CASSIGLAGGRFVNEQFF. CDR3 DNA: TGTGCCAGTAGTATCGGACTAGCGGGAGGGCGGTTCGTCAATGAGCAGTTCTTC.

The V call is TRBV2, the J call TRBJ1-6; possible D gene TRBD1, 6 bases. V gave up 6 bases and J gave up 9 bases, with 15 bases separating them. This CDR3 region has 14 residues. Germline CDR1 and CDR2: SNHLY and FYNNEI. CDR3: CASRQTGLGSPLHF. CDR3 nucleotides: TGTGCCAGCAGACAGACAGGATTGGGTTCACCCCTCCACTTT.

This clone was seen just once. This rearrangement joins TRBV6-6 to TRBJ2-1; 8 bases match TRBD1. The CDR3 extends over 15 amino acids. V trimming: 3 bases; J trimming: 9 bases; junction bases outside the gene matches: 10. CDR1 and CDR2 from the germline V gene are MNHNY and SVGAGI (reference sequence). The CDR3 sequence: CASSYWQGAVAEQFF. As DNA, the CDR3 is TGTGCCAGCAGTTATTGGCAGGGGGCGGTAGCTGAGCAGTTCTTC.

J is TRBJ2-1 and V is TRBV7-2, with 12 bases lining up with TRBD2. V trimming: 5 bases; J trimming: 7 bases; junction bases outside the gene matches: 6. Germline CDR1 is SGHTA and CDR2 is FQGNSA. The CDR3 has 15 residues. This CDR3 is CASSITSGRSNEQFF. CDR3 DNA sequence: TGTGCCAGCAGCATCACTAGCGGGAGGTCGAATGAGCAGTTCTTC.

This clone has only a few counts. Other DNA sequences of this sample code for an identical CDR3. This chain joins TRBV11-2 and TRBJ2-1; D not resolved. CDR1 and CDR2 from the germline V gene are SGHAT and FQNNGV. This CDR3 is 14 amino acids long. Trimming cost V 1 base and J 0 bases, with 4 bases left between them. The CDR3 spells CASSLVLSYNEQFF. CDR3 DNA: TGTGCCAGCAGCTTAGTCCTCTCCTACAATGAGCAGTTCTTC.

This chain links TRBV21-1 with TRBJ2-1; TRBD1, the table's D call, was not compared with the DNA. TRBV21-1 is described as a pseudogene. This CDR3 region has 12 residues. As DNA, the CDR3 is TGTGCCAGCAGCAAAACTCCCAGGGTCAGGTTCTTC. As protein: CASSKTPRVRFF.

The chain combines TRBV19 with TRBJ1-4; 8 nucleotides line up with TRBD1. The germline CDR1 and CDR2 sequences are LNHDA and SQIVND (reference sequence). The CDR3 covers 14 residues. V lost 7 bases, J lost 7 bases, and 8 bases stayed unmatched. The CDR3 region has the DNA TGTGCCAGTACGACAGGGGATACAGGTGAAAAACTGTTTTTT. This codes for CASTTGDTGEKLFF.

This chain joins TRBV7-9 and TRBJ1-4, with TRBD1 matching over 9 bases. Germline V CDR1 and CDR2: SEHNR, FQNEAQ (reference sequence). V lost 5 bases to trimming and J lost 8 bases; unmatched junction nucleotides: 6. CDR3 length: 14 residues. The CDR3 spells CASSRGQGGEKLFF. The CDR3 nucleotides are TGTGCCAGCAGCCGGGGACAGGGAGGAGAAAAACTGTTTTTT.

The chain uses TRBV5-4 and TRBJ2-7; 11 positions agree with TRBD1. This CDR3 has 14 residues. Germline-derived CDR1 and CDR2 are SGHNT and YYREEE (reference sequence). V trimming: 4 bases; J trimming: 5 bases; junction bases outside the gene matches: 5. The CDR3 is CASSRDRGVNEQYF. CDR3 DNA sequence: TGTGCCAGCAGCCGGGACAGGGGGGTGAACGAGCAGTACTTC.

The chain links TRBV12-5 to TRBJ1-6, with a tentative D call TRBD1 (5 bases). The germline V gene has CDR1 LGHNT and CDR2 FRNRAP. The CDR3 loop spans 15 amino acids. V lost 0 bases and J lost 7, with 10 bases in between. The chain's CDR3 is CASGLVLGGNSPLHF. The CDR3, as DNA: TGTGCTAGTGGTTTGGTACTCGGGGGGAATTCACCCCTCCACTTT.

This chain uses TRBV7-6 with TRBJ2-5; TRBD2 agrees at 13 bases. Unmatched junction bases numbered 7, after V lost 4 bases and J lost 2 bases. The CDR3 length is 17 residues. The germline V gene encodes CDR1 SGHVS and CDR2 FNYEAQ. The CDR3 reads CASSSYQTSGGQETQYF. The CDR3 nucleotides are TGTGCCAGCAGCTCCTACCAGACTAGCGGGGGGCAAGAGACCCAGTACTTC.

This rearrangement joins TRBV6-1 to TRBJ1-5; D is perhaps TRBD1 (5 bases). V was trimmed by 2 bases and J by 7 bases, leaving 15 bases between them. This CDR3 contains 15 residues. Germline V gene sequence: CDR1 MNHNS, CDR2 SASEGT. CDR3 in amino acids: CASSEMGGLGQPQHF. CDR3 DNA: TGTGCCAGCAGTGAAATGGGGGGACTGGGGCAGCCCCAGCATTTT.